This T cell receptor beta chain emerged from a study of human T cells and chemical hapten exposure (dated by TCRdb to 2020 to 2023). With regard to the full study: For sensitization, 2% DPC in acetone was applied to a roughly 2 cm by roughly 2 cm area of upper inner arm skin. Blood samples were taken from patients before sensitization (week 0) and at 2, 6 and about 24 weeks after DPC sensitization. Throughout the approximately 25-week study period, patients were also given weekly therapeutic DPC doses on the scalp. Libraries were combined into a pool for sequencing, and differences in TCR yield between samples came mainly from small differences in library volumes within the pool. Roughly 30 alopecia patients provided blood for TCR sequencing at one to four time points (pre-sensitization, 2, 6 and 24 weeks). Patch testing was done on the upper back using Finn chambers containing 0.01% DPC, and results were scored after 6 days according to International Contact Dermatitis Research Group standards. In alopecia patients, the study followed how the peripheral blood TCR repertoire changed in vivo over primary and secondary sensitization to diphenylcyclopropenone (DPC), a hapten. The mostly female patient cohort included alopecia areata with under or over 50% scalp involvement, alopecia totalis and alopecia universalis.

Library method: RACE. These reads were obtained on a NextSeq 500. Library preparation attached unique molecular identifiers to individual cDNA molecules for quantitative, reproducible TCR counting. Each blood RNA sample was used to sequence both TCR alpha and TCR beta chains. Under the source paper's analysis protocol: Samples had a median of roughly 87,000 TCRs, with a range from roughly 23,224 to 700,000. The Decombinator software suite was used to annotate V, J and CDR3 in the TCR reads. For PS versus PT1 abundance plots, all samples were subsampled to the same number of TCRs (28,000). TCRs were defined as expanded if absent before sensitization and observed at least eight times at the 2-week time point. TCRdb trimmed public reads at Q25 via fastp, called clones via MiXCR and kept in-frame beta chains. CDR3 protein sequences are deduplicated, and each keeps its most common genes and DNA. In this record, the V and J calls reflect TCRdb's handling and not the investigators' own analysis. Across this sample there are about 380,000 distinct CDR3 sequences, with 4.8% seen only once. Together, the top ten hold 2% to 2.5% of the sample.

This clonotype has a count of ten or more. Its antigen is unknown. No base quality information exists; no much larger clone differs at one position. Points the paper makes about the study in general: All patients had alopecia, a presumed autoimmune disease, so their immune response might differ from that of healthy individuals. No change with DPC sensitization was found in the number of TCRs above 1 in 1000 frequency, and no evidence of global repertoire structure alterations was found. Patch test score was positively correlated with the number of PT1 expanded TCRs, with significance at thresholds 8, 16 and 32 but not at 4. Repeated subsampling changed both the strength of the expansion versus patch-test correlation and the threshold at which that correlation became significant. Compared with pre-sensitization or healthy control sets, expanded TCRs formed significantly more large CDR3 similarity clusters, which is consistent with antigen-driven responses.

Sample time point, as interpreted from the label and publication: patch test 1, 2 weeks after DPC sensitization. This sample's treatment or condition label indicates: therapeutic diphenylcyclopropenone sensitization with weekly scalp DPC. At each patch-test visit, blood was drawn before the patch test was applied. To be eligible, patients had to be aged 18 to 70, diagnosed with alopecia and judged suitable for DPC therapy, while pregnant patients were excluded. Total RNA was isolated from unfractionated whole blood collected in Tempus Blood RNA tubes. Specimen: whole blood, collected in connection with sensitization to the hapten diphenylcyclopropenone (DPC). This TCR came from a woman between 45 and 65 years old with alopecia areata. Some clones in this sample may be carry-over from other donors' samples.

The CDR3 corresponds to CASSQELAEDVYNEQFF. The DNA is TGCGCCAGCAGTCAAGAGCTAGCAGAAGATGTGTACAATGAGCAGTTCTTC. The receptor chain draws on TRBV23-1 and TRBJ2-1; the D region possibly corresponds to TRBD2 (5 bases align). TRBV23-1 is identified as an open reading frame with a role that is uncertain. The CDR3 holds 17 amino acids from the cysteine to the phenylalanine. Just CDR3 DNA is preserved here, 51 bases in frame from base 1. At the junction V is shortened by 2 bases and J by 4 bases, with 18 bases in between.